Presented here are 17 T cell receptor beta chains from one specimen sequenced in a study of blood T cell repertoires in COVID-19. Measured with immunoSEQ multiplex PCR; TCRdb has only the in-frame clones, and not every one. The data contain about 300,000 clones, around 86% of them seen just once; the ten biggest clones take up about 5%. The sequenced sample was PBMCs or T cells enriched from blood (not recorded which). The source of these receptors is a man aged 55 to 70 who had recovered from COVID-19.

The CDR3 DNA is TGTGCCAGCAGTTCACCCCCCGGACAGGGCTACGAGCAGTACTTC. Translating it yields CASSSPPGQGYEQYF. The V and J genes are TRBV28 and TRBJ2-7; TRBD1 agrees at 8 bases. The CDR3 has 15 amino acids. CDR1 and CDR2 from the germline V gene are MDHEN and SYDVKM. The ends lost 4 bases at V and 3 bases at J; junction bases unmatched: 8.

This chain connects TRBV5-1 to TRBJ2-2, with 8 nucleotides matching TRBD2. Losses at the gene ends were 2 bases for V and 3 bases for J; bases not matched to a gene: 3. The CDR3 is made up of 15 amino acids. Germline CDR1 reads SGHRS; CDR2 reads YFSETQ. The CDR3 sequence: CASSFRAGDTGELFF. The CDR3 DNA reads TGCGCCAGCAGCTTCCGAGCGGGAGACACCGGGGAGCTGTTTTTT.

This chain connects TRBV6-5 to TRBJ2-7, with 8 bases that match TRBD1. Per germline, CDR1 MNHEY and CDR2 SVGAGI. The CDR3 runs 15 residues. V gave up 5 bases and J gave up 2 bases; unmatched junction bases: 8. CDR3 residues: CASSTDRDRTYEQYF. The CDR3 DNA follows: TGTGCCAGCAGTACCGACCGGGACAGGACCTACGAGCAGTACTTC.

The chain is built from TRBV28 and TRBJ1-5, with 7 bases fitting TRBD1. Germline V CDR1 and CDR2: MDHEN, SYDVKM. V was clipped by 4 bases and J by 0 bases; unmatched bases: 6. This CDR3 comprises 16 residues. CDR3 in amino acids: CASSSPDRNSNQPQHF. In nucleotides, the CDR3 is TGTGCCAGCAGTTCCCCGGACAGGAATAGCAATCAGCCCCAGCATTTT.

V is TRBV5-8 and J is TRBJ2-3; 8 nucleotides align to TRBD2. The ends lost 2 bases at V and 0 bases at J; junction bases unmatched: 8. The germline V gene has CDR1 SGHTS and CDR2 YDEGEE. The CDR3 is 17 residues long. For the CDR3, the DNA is TGTGCCAGCAGCTTTTTAGCGGGACAACGAAGCACAGATACGCAGTATTTT. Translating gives CASSFLAGQRSTDTQYF.

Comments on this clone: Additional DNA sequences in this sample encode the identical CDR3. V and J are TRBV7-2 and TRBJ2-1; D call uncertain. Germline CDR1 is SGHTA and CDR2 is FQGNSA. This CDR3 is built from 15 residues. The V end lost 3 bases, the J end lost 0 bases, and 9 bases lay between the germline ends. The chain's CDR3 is CASSLGPSSYNEQFF. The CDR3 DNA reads TGTGCCAGCAGCTTGGGCCCCAGCTCCTACAATGAGCAGTTCTTC.

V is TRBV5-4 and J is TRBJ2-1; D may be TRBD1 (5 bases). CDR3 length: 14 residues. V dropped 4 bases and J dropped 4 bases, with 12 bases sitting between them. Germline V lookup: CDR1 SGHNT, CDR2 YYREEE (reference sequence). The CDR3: CASSPTTGYNEQFF. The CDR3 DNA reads TGTGCCAGCAGCCCTACAACAGGTTACAATGAGCAGTTCTTC. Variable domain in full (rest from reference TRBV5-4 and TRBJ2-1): ETGVTQSPTHLIKTRGQQVTLRCSSQSGHNTVSWYQQALGQGPQFIFQYYREEENGRGNFPPRFSGLQFPNYSSELNVNALELDDSALYLCASSPTTGYNEQFFGPGTRLTVL.

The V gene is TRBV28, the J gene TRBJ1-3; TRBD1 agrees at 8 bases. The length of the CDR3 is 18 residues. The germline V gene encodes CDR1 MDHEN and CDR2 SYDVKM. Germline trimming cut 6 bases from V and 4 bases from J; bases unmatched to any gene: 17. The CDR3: CASSPPPLRQGWGNTIYF. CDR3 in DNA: TGTGCCAGCAGCCCCCCCCCGTTAAGACAGGGGTGGGGAAACACCATATATTTT.

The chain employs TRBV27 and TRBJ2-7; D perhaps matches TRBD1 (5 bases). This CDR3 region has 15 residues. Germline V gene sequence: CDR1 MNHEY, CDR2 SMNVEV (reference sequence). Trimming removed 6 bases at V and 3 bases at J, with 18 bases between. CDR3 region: CASRRKGHPLYEQYF. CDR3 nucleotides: TGTGCCAGCAGGAGAAAGGGGCACCCCCTCTACGAGCAGTACTTC.

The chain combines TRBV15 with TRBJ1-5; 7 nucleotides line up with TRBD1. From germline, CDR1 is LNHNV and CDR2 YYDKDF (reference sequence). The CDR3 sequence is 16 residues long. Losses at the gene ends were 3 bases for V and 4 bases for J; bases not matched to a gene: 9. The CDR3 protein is CATSRGKDRVNQPQHF. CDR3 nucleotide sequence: TGTGCCACCAGCAGGGGCAAAGACAGGGTAAATCAGCCCCAGCATTTT.

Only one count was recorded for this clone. The CDR3 DNA reads TGTGCCAGCAGCTTTACCGGGACAGTGGGTGGGGAGCTGTTTTTT. Its translation: CASSFTGTVGGELFF. The J gene is TRBJ2-2, the V gene TRBV7-3; 7 bases match TRBD1. In germline, CDR1 is SGHTA, CDR2 FQGTGA. The trim removed 3 bases at V and 8 bases at J, leaving 9 bases unmatched. The CDR3 totals 15 residues.

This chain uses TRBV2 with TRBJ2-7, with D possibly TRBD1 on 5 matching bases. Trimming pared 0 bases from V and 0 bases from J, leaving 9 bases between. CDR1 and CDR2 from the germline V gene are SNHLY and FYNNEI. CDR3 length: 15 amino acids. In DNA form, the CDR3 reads TGTGCCAGCAGTGAAGCGCGGACACCCTCCTACGAGCAGTACTTC. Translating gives CASSEARTPSYEQYF.

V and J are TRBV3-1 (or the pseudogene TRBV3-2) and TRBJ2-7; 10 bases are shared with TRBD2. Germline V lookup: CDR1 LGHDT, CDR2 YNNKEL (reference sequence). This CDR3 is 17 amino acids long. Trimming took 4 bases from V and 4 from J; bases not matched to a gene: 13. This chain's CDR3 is CASSLMGTGTSEYEQYF. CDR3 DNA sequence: TGTGCCAGCAGCCTAATGGGAACCGGGACTAGCGAGTACGAGCAGTACTTC.

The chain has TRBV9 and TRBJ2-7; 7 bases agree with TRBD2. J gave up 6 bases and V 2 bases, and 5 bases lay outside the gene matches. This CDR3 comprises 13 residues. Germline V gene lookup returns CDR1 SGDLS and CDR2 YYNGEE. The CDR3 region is CASSVGGASEQYF. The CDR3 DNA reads TGTGCCAGCAGCGTGGGAGGGGCAAGCGAGCAGTACTTC.

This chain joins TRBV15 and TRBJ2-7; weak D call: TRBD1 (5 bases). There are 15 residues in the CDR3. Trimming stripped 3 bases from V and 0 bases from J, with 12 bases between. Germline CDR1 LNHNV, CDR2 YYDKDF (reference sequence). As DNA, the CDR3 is TGTGCCACCAGCAGGGGGCCTACGAGCTCCTACGAGCAGTACTTC. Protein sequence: CATSRGPTSSYEQYF. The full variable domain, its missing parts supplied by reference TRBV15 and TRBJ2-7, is DAMVIQNPRYQVTQFGKPVTLSCSQTLNHNVMYWYQQKSSQAPKLLFHYYDKDFNNEADTPDNFQSRRPNTSFCFLDIRSPGLGDTAMYLCATSRGPTSSYEQYFGPGTRLTVT.

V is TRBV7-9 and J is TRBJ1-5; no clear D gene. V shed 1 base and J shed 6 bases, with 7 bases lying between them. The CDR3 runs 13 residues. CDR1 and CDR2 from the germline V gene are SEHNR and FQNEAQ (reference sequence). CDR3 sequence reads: CASSLGLFQPQHF. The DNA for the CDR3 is TGTGCCAGCAGCTTAGGTCTCTTTCAGCCCCAGCATTTT.

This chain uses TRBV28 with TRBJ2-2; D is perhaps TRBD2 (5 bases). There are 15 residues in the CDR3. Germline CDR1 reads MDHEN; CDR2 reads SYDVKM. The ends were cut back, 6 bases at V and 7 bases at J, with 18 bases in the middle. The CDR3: CASSPPWGESGELFF. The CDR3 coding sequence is TGTGCCAGCAGCCCCCCTTGGGGAGAGAGCGGGGAGCTGTTTTTT.